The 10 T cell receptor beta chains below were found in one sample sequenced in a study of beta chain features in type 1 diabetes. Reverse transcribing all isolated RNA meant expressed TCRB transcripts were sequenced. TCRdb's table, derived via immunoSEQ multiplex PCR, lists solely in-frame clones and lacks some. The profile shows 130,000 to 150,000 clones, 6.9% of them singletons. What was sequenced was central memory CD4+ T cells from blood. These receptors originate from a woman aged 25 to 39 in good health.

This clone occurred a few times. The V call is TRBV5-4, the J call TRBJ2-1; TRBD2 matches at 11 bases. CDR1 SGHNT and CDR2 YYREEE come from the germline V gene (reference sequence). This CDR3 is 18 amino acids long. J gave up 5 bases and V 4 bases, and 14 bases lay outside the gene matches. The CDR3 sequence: CASSPSPPGTSGHNEQFF. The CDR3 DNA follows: TGTGCCAGCAGCCCTTCCCCCCCTGGGACTAGCGGTCACAATGAGCAGTTCTTC.

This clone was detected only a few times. The CDR3 DNA sequence: TGTGCCAGCAGCTTATCGGGCGGGAACTACAATGAGCAGTTCTTC. Translation: CASSLSGGNYNEQFF. The rearrangement uses TRBV7-8 and TRBJ2-1, with a possible D match to TRBD2 (6 bases). The CDR3 runs to 15 residues. Germline CDR1 reads SGHVS; CDR2 reads FQNEAQ. V gave up 2 bases and J gave up 3 bases, with 11 bases separating them. Drawing the rest from reference TRBV7-8 and TRBJ2-1, the complete variable domain is GAGVSQSPRYKVAKRGQDVALRCDPISGHVSLFWYQQALGQGPEFLTYFQNEAQLDKSGLPSDRFFAERPEGSVSTLKIQRTQQEDSAVYLCASSLSGGNYNEQFFGPGTRLTVL.

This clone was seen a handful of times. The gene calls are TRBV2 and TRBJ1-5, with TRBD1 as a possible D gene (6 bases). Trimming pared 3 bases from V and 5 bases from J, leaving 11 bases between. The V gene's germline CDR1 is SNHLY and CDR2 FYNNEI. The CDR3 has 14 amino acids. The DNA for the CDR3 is TGTGCCAGCAGTGATAGGTCAGGGGATCAGCCCCAGCATTTT. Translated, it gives CASSDRSGDQPQHF.

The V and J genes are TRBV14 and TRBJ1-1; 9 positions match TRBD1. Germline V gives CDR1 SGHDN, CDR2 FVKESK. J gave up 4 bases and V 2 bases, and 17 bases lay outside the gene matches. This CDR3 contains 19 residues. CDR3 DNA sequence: TGTGCCAGCAGCCAATTGGGGACAGGGACCCAGTCCCAACGCACTGAAGCTTTCTTT. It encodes CASSQLGTGTQSQRTEAFF.

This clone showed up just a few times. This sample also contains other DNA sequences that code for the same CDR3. CDR3 sequence reads: CASSQDLSGQGNEKLFF. The CDR3 nucleotides read TGCGCCAGCAGCCAAGATCTTAGTGGACAGGGGAATGAAAAACTGTTTTTT. This chain uses TRBV4-3 with TRBJ1-4; TRBD1 agrees at 9 bases. This CDR3 has 17 amino acids. The germline CDR1 and CDR2 sequences are LGHNA and YSLEER. The V gene end was trimmed by 0 bases and the J gene end by 5 bases; junction bases not matched to a gene: 7.

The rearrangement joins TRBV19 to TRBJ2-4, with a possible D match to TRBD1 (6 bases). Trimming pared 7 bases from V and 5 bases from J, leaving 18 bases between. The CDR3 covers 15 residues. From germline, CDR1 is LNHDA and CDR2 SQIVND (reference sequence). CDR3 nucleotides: TGTGCCAGTACATGGGGAGTGGACAGCCAAAACATTCAGTACTTC. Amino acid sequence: CASTWGVDSQNIQYF.

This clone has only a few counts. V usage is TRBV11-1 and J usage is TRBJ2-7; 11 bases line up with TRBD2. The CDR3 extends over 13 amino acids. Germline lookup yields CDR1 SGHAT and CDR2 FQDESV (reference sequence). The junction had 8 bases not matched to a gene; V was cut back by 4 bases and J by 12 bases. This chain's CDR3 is CASSSGQGTSGYF. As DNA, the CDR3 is TGTGCCAGCAGCTCAGGACAAGGGACTAGCGGGTACTTC.

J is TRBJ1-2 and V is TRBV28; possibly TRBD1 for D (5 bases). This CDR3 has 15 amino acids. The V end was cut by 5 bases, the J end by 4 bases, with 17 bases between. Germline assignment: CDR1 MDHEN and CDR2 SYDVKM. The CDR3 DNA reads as TGTGCCAGCAGTCCCCAGCTTGCAGGGCCCTATGGCTACACCTTC. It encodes CASSPQLAGPYGYTF.

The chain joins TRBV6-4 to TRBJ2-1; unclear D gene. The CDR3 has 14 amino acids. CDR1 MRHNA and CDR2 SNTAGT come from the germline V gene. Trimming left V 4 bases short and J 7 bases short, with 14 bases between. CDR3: CASSARSKSNEQFF. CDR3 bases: TGTGCCAGCAGTGCGAGGAGTAAGAGTAATGAGCAGTTCTTC.

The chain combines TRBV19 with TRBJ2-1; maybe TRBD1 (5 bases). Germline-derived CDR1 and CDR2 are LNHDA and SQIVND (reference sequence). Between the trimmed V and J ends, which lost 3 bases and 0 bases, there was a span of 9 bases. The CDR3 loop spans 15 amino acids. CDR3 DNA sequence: TGTGCCAGTAGTATTTCAGGGCACTCCTACAATGAGCAGTTCTTC. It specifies CASSISGHSYNEQFF.